This T cell receptor beta chain was obtained from a study of control samples from healthy donors and cancer patients (dated by TCRdb to 2019 to 2021). Concerning this clone itself: Its antigen is still unknown. No much larger clonotype is one base removed from it; base qualities were not supplied.

Library preparation employed the immunoSEQ multiplex PCR assay. Here the immuneACCESS table is served through TCRdb, limited to in-frame sequences with V and J called. Missing clones are a known gap in these copies; in checked studies unresolved V genes cover under half, and the rest lacks a known reason. This sample is represented by 68,000 or so clones; over 80% of them were singletons. Of the sample, approximately 14% is held by the ten largest clones. CDR3 length: 16 amino acids, cysteine to phenylalanine. The retained sequence is limited to the CDR3, 48 bases, with the frame set at the first base. The germline V gene specifies SGHDT as CDR1 and YYEEEE as CDR2. At the junction V is shortened by 2 bases and J by 0 bases, with 13 bases in between.

The receptor was derived from a man aged 55 to 69 in good health. Rearrangement joined TRBV5-6 to TRBJ2-3; no D gene call is confident. Input material: blood. Here is the DNA: TGTGCCAGCAGCTTTGTTATTTCAGCTAGCACAGATACGCAGTATTTT. This yields the protein CASSFVISASTDTQYF.